The source of this TCR beta chain is a study of T cell clonality in common variable immunodeficiency. Points from the study as a whole: Fewer deletions and N-nucleotide insertions were reportedly seen in common variable immunodeficiency TCR beta sequences.

Sequencing used immunoSEQ multiplex PCR; TCRdb keeps in-frame clones, though not all of them. This repertoire holds approximately 34,000 clones, and none appear only once. Germline CDR1 is ENHRY and CDR2 is SYGVKD. J was trimmed by 5 bases and V by 1 base; bases with no gene match: 1. This CDR3 region has 15 residues. At least ten counts were recorded for this clone. The antigen remains unidentified. The sequence runs out 3 residues before the end of the CDR3; the remainder is reconstructed from the germline J gene. This sequence joins TRBV10-3 and TRBJ2-1; the match to TRBD2 covers 11 bases. Sequences were obtained from peripheral blood mononuclear cells. The clonotype was recovered from a person aged 18-70 years in good health. The part of the CDR3 DNA that was read is TGTGCCATCAGTGAGTTTAGCGGGAGGGACAATGAG. It encodes CAISEFSGRDNE. The entire CDR3 reads CAISEFSGRDNEQFF.